Below are 30 T cell receptor beta chains sequenced from a single sample in a study of blood T cell repertoires in COVID-19. Data came from immunoSEQ multiplex PCR; TCRdb stores just in-frame clones and leaves some out. Of around 94,000 clones in the sample, 80% to 95% were seen once. Sequenced input: peripheral blood. The receptors here all came from a woman aged 45-65 years with COVID-19, enrolled during active disease.

V usage is TRBV9 and J usage is TRBJ1-2, with D perhaps TRBD1 (6 bases). Trimming shortened V by 4 bases and J by 4 bases, and 14 bases separated the two germline ends. Germline V gene lookup returns CDR1 SGDLS and CDR2 YYNGEE. This CDR3 has 14 amino acids. CDR3 loop: CASSPTGSSYGYTF. The CDR3 coding sequence is TGTGCCAGCAGCCCAACAGGGTCCAGCTATGGCTACACCTTC. Full variable domain (rest looked up from reference TRBV9 and TRBJ1-2): DSGVTQTPKHLITATGQRVTLRCSPRSGDLSVYWYQQSLDQGLQFLIQYYNGEERAKGNILERFSAQQFPDLHSELNLSSLELGDSALYFCASSPTGSSYGYTFGSGTRLTVV.

V is TRBV6-2 or TRBV6-3 and J is TRBJ2-7, with no clear D. This CDR3 is 16 amino acids long. V was pared by 4 bases and J by 0 bases, with 16 bases between. Germline lookup yields CDR1 MNHEY and CDR2 SVGEGT. Here the CDR3 DNA reads TGTGCCAGCAGTTTCCCGACATACCGAGACTCCTACGAGCAGTACTTC. It specifies CASSFPTYRDSYEQYF.

The chain couples TRBV10-2 to TRBJ1-2, with 9 bases matching TRBD1. The CDR3 spans 14 residues. Germline CDR1 and CDR2: WSHSY and SAAADI. The V segment lost 5 bases and the J segment 8 bases; nucleotides outside the gene matches: 9. The CDR3 DNA is TGCGCCAGCAGTTGGGACAGGGAGTTTGGGGGCTACACCTTC. Amino acid sequence: CASSWDREFGGYTF.

The chain couples TRBV23-1 to TRBJ2-7, with TRBD2 matching 9 bases. TRBV23-1 is noted as an ORF with a role that remains uncertain. The CDR3 consists of 16 residues. With 0 bases clipped from V and 3 bases from J, the junction kept 6 bases outside the gene matches. The CDR3 spells CASSQSVAGAIYEQYV. The CDR3 DNA is TGCGCCAGCAGTCAATCGGTAGCGGGGGCCATCTACGAGCAGTACGTC.

V gene TRBV20-1 combines with J gene TRBJ1-3; 8 bases fit TRBD1. Germline loops: CDR1 DFQATT, CDR2 SNEGSKA (reference sequence). V lost 3 bases and J lost 4; bases outside the gene matches: 11. This CDR3 spans 16 amino acids. CDR3 nucleotide sequence: TGCAGTGCTAGTTCAGGGGGCGCTTATAGAGGAAACACCATATATTTT. Amino acid sequence: CSASSGGAYRGNTIYF.

V and J are TRBV5-1 and TRBJ1-2, with 9 nucleotides matching TRBD1. After removal of 4 bases from V and 8 bases from J, the junction contained 9 bases not matched to a gene. The germline gives CDR1 SGHRS, CDR2 YFSETQ. The CDR3 is 14 residues long. This CDR3 reads CASSPLQGAGGYTF. In nucleotides, the CDR3 is TGCGCCAGCAGCCCTCTACAGGGGGCAGGGGGCTACACCTTC.

The chain links TRBV19 to TRBJ2-3; 9 bases line up with TRBD1. The CDR3 length is 17 residues. CDR1 and CDR2 from the germline V gene are LNHDA and SQIVND (reference sequence). V dropped 5 bases and J dropped 6; count of bases not matched to a gene: 15. DNA for the CDR3: TGTGCCAGTAGTGTGAAGCGACCGGGACAGGGATGGGATACGCAGTATTTT. Its translation: CASSVKRPGQGWDTQYF.

The chain links TRBV6-1 to TRBJ1-6; 9 bases agree with TRBD1. Germline V gives CDR1 MNHNS, CDR2 SASEGT. The CDR3 runs 18 residues. V dropped 4 bases and J dropped 0; count of bases not matched to a gene: 7. CDR3 bases: TGTGCCAGCAGTGCCACCGGGACAGGGAGCTCCTATAATTCACCCCTCCACTTT. It encodes CASSATGTGSSYNSPLHF.

The chain couples TRBV19 to TRBJ1-5; TRBD1 is a possible D gene (6 bases). The CDR3 spans 16 residues. The V gene lost 5 bases and the J gene lost 1 base, with 15 bases spanning the gap. Germline V gene data show CDR1 as LNHDA and CDR2 as SQIVND (reference sequence). In DNA form, the CDR3 reads TGTGCCAGTAGTCCTTCGGGGACATTAAGCAATCAGCCCCAGCATTTT. Translated: CASSPSGTLSNQPQHF.

V gene TRBV6-2 or TRBV6-3 combines with J gene TRBJ2-7; 7 bases line up with TRBD2. This CDR3 contains 14 residues. J lost 1 base, V lost 5 bases, and 5 bases had no gene match. The V gene's germline CDR1 is MNHEY and CDR2 SVGEGT. CDR3 protein: CASSQAGESYEQYF. CDR3 DNA: TGTGCCAGCAGTCAGGCGGGGGAGTCCTACGAGCAGTACTTC.

V and J are TRBV7-2 and TRBJ1-3; maybe TRBD1 (5 bases). The CDR3 spans 15 residues. Germline V gene lookup returns CDR1 SGHTA and CDR2 FQGNSA. V lost 5 bases, J lost 0 bases, and 11 bases lay in between. CDR3 protein: CASSVDSNSGNTIYF. The DNA for the CDR3 is TGTGCCAGCAGCGTAGACAGCAACTCTGGAAACACCATATATTTT.

This chain uses TRBV6-2 or TRBV6-3 with TRBJ1-2; D is uncertain. Germline loops: CDR1 MNHEY, CDR2 SVGEGT. This CDR3 has 15 residues. Trimming took off 0 bases at V and 5 bases at J, with 13 bases between the two ends. The CDR3 DNA follows: TGTGCCAGCAGTTACTCGGCGTTGGGCCCATATGGCTACACCTTC. It yields the protein CASSYSALGPYGYTF.

V gene TRBV5-1 combines with J gene TRBJ1-2; D remains ambiguous. The CDR3 is 13 residues long. V lost 0 bases, J lost 7 bases, and 10 bases lay in between. CDR1 is SGHRS, CDR2 YFSETQ, per germline. CDR3 bases: TGCGCCAGCAGCTTGGATGAGGGTGGTGGCTACACCTTC. It is translated as CASSLDEGGGYTF.

This clone has just one count. The CDR3 nucleotides are TGTGCCAGCAGTTTAAGTGGGGGGGCAAGGGAGACCCAGTACTTC. It yields the protein CASSLSGGARETQYF. V is TRBV6-2 or TRBV6-3 and J is TRBJ2-5; perhaps TRBD2 as D (7 bases). This CDR3 is built from 15 residues. The V gene's germline CDR1 is MNHEY and CDR2 SVGEGT. V was shortened by 4 bases and J by 5 bases, with 17 bases between the two germline ends.

The rearrangement uses TRBV21-1 and TRBJ1-2; the table's TRBD1 call for D was not verified on the DNA. TRBV21-1 is shown as a pseudogene. CDR3 length: 15 residues. The CDR3 region has the DNA TGTGCCAGCAGCCCTCAGGTGAGGGGGAACTATGGCTACACCTTC. It translates to CASSPQVRGNYGYTF.

V gene TRBV11-2 combines with J gene TRBJ1-4; D gene ambiguous. V dropped 5 bases and J dropped 7 bases, with 14 bases sitting between them. The CDR3 covers 14 residues. Germline V lookup: CDR1 SGHAT, CDR2 FQNNGV. The CDR3 nucleotides read TGTGCCAGCAGCCCCCGTACTCCGGGTGAAAAACTGTTTTTT. Amino acids: CASSPRTPGEKLFF.

The chain is built from TRBV2 and TRBJ2-2; D is ambiguous. Germline V gives CDR1 SNHLY, CDR2 FYNNEI. V dropped 7 bases and J dropped 0 bases, with 6 bases sitting between them. This CDR3 region has 13 residues. CDR3 in amino acids: CASKTANTGELFF. CDR3 nucleotide sequence: TGTGCCAGCAAAACAGCGAACACCGGGGAGCTGTTTTTT. Together with reference TRBV2 and TRBJ2-2, the CDR3 gives the full variable domain: EPEVTQTPSHQVTQMGQEVILRCVPISNHLYFYWYRQILGQKVEFLVSFYNNEISEKSEIFDDQFSVERPDGSNFTLKIRSTKLEDSAMYFCASKTANTGELFFGEGSRLTVL.

This chain joins TRBV5-1 and TRBJ1-1, with 7 bases fitting TRBD1. CDR3 length equals 14 residues. Germline lookup yields CDR1 SGHRS and CDR2 YFSETQ. V was pared by 4 bases and J by 2 bases, with 5 bases of the junction left unmatched. The CDR3 coding sequence is TGCGCCAGCAGCGTGGACAGGTTCAACACTGAAGCTTTCTTT. Translating it yields CASSVDRFNTEAFF.

This clone occurred once. The V and J genes are TRBV7-6 and TRBJ2-1; D possibly corresponds to TRBD1 (6 bases). CDR3 length equals 14 residues. The V gene lost 1 base and the J gene lost 5 bases, with 9 bases spanning the gap. From germline, CDR1 is SGHVS and CDR2 FNYEAQ. The CDR3 DNA sequence: TGTGCCAGCAGCTTAGAGGACAGTCACAATGAGCAGTTCTTC. Translated: CASSLEDSHNEQFF.

The rearrangement uses TRBV18 and TRBJ1-3; no definite D call. The germline CDR1 and CDR2 sequences are KGHSH and LQKENI. This CDR3 is built from 15 residues. V was trimmed by 2 bases and J by 0 bases, leaving 8 bases between them. CDR3 sequence: CASSPNTGSGNTIYF. CDR3 sequence (DNA): TGTGCCAGCTCACCAAACACGGGCTCTGGAAACACCATATATTTT.

The CDR3 here is CASSIRGIGGNTIYF. In DNA form, the CDR3 reads TGTGCCAGTAGTATAAGGGGAATTGGTGGAAACACCATATATTTT. The genes are TRBV19 and TRBJ1-3; a weak D match, TRBD1 (5 bases). Deletions cut 2 bases from V and 3 bases from J, with 11 bases between. The CDR3 is 15 residues long. Germline V gene data show CDR1 as LNHDA and CDR2 as SQIVND (reference sequence). Complete variable domain (other parts from reference TRBV19 and TRBJ1-3): DGGITQSPKYLFRKEGQNVTLSCEQNLNHDAMYWYRQDPGQGLRLIYYSQIVNDFQKGDIAEGYSVSREKKESFPLTVTSAQKNPTAFYLCASSIRGIGGNTIYFGEGSWLTVV.

This chain connects TRBV27 to TRBJ1-5; no clear D. V lost 3 bases to trimming and J lost 0 bases, with 9 bases between them. The CDR3 runs to 15 residues. The germline CDR1 and CDR2 sequences are MNHEY and SMNVEV (reference sequence). The CDR3 loop is CASSFAAYSNQPQHF. The DNA for the CDR3 is TGTGCCAGCAGTTTTGCGGCGTATAGCAATCAGCCCCAGCATTTT.

The V call is TRBV5-1, the J call TRBJ2-1, with 12 bases aligning to TRBD2. Germline V gives CDR1 SGHRS, CDR2 YFSETQ. V dropped 2 bases and J dropped 10; count of bases not matched to a gene: 7. CDR3 length: 15 amino acids. The chain's CDR3 is CASSLGLAGPHEQFF. The CDR3 coding sequence is TGCGCCAGCAGCTTAGGACTAGCGGGGCCGCACGAGCAGTTCTTC. Combining the CDR3 with reference TRBV5-1 and TRBJ2-1 gives the whole variable domain KAGVTQTPRYLIKTRGQQVTLSCSPISGHRSVSWYQQTPGQGLQFLFEYFSETQRNKGNFPGRFSGRQFSNSRSEMNVSTLELGDSALYLCASSLGLAGPHEQFFGPGTRLTVL.

The rearrangement uses TRBV7-2 and TRBJ1-1, with 7 bases lining up with TRBD1. The V gene end was trimmed by 5 bases and the J gene end by 4 bases; junction bases not matched to a gene: 10. This CDR3 comprises 15 residues. Germline V gene lookup returns CDR1 SGHTA and CDR2 FQGNSA. The DNA of the CDR3 is TGTGCCAGCAGCCCCCGGACAGGTCTTCTCACTGAAGCTTTCTTT. The encoded protein is CASSPRTGLLTEAFF.

The gene calls are TRBV10-3 and TRBJ2-2; 9 bases are a match to TRBD1. Unmatched junction bases numbered 6, after V lost 11 bases and J lost 5 bases. Germline CDR1 ENHRY, CDR2 SYGVKD. CDR3 size: 13 residues. CDR3 amino acids: CAFRDRVTGELFF. The CDR3 nucleotides read TGTGCCTTCCGGGACAGGGTGACCGGGGAGCTGTTTTTT.

The chain is built from TRBV30 and TRBJ2-2; no clear D. Germline values: CDR1 GTSNPN, CDR2 SVGIG (reference sequence). CDR3 length equals 13 residues. V gave up 1 base and J gave up 6 bases, with 9 bases separating them. In DNA, the CDR3 is TGTGCCTGGAGTGCCCTAGACGCCGGGGAGCTGTTTTTT. It codes for CAWSALDAGELFF.

The V call is TRBV5-1, the J call TRBJ1-2; 9 nucleotides line up with TRBD1. The germline V gene encodes CDR1 SGHRS and CDR2 YFSETQ. V lost 4 bases to trimming and J lost 6 bases; unmatched junction nucleotides: 1. The CDR3 spans 12 residues. The CDR3 here is CASSDRGDGYTF. CDR3 DNA: TGCGCCAGCAGCGACAGGGGGGATGGCTACACCTTC.

This chain connects TRBV19 to TRBJ2-2; 12 bases line up with TRBD1. This CDR3 has 15 amino acids. V lost 5 bases, J lost 7 bases, and 5 bases stayed unmatched. Germline V gene data show CDR1 as LNHDA and CDR2 as SQIVND (reference sequence). The CDR3 sequence is CASSWGQGANGELFF. The CDR3 bases are TGTGCCAGTAGTTGGGGACAGGGGGCCAACGGGGAGCTGTTTTTT.

CDR3 nucleotides: TGTGCCAGCAGGGACAGGGAGAACACCGGGGAGCTGTTTTTT. Translating it yields CASRDRENTGELFF. J is TRBJ2-2 and V is TRBV2, with 8 bases that match TRBD1. The ends lost 6 bases at V and 1 base at J; junction bases unmatched: 1. CDR1 SNHLY and CDR2 FYNNEI come from the germline V gene. The CDR3 length is 14 residues.

The V gene is TRBV10-3, the J gene TRBJ2-1; TRBD2 agrees at 10 bases. CDR3 length: 15 residues. CDR1 is ENHRY and CDR2 is SYGVKD in the germline V gene. The trim removed 0 bases at V and 8 bases at J, leaving 4 bases unmatched. The CDR3 DNA is TGTGCCATCAGTGAGTCGGCTAGCGGGGGTGATGAGCAGTTCTTC. Translating gives CAISESASGGDEQFF.